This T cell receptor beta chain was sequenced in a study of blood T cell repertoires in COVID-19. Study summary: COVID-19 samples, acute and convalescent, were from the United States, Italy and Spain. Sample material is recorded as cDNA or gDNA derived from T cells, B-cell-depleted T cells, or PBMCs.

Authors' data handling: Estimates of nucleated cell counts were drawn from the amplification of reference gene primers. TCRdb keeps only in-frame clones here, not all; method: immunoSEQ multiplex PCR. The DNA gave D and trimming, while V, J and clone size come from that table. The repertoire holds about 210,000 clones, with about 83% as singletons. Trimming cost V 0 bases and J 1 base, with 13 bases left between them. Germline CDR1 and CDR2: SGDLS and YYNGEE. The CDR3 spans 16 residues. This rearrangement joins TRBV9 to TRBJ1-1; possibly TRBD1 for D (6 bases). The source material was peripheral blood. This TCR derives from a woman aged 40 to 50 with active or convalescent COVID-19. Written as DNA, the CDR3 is TGTGCCAGCAGCGTAGGGCCCTGGACAGAGAACACTGAAGCTTTCTTT. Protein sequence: CASSVGPWTENTEAFF.